These 19 T cell receptor beta chains originate from one sample sequenced in a study of T cell responses to AZD1222 COVID-19 vaccine. Data came from immunoSEQ multiplex PCR; TCRdb stores just in-frame clones and leaves some out. The sample includes fewer than 130,000 clones, roughly 89% of them seen just once. Here the sequenced sample was peripheral blood, taken 28 days after the second AZD1222 dose. These receptors were collected from an adult who received the AZD1222 COVID-19 vaccine.

V and J are TRBV4-2 and TRBJ2-6, with D hard to call. V shed 0 bases and J shed 2 bases, with 8 bases lying between them. Germline assignment: CDR1 LGHNA and CDR2 YNFKEQ. This CDR3 contains 16 residues. Here the CDR3 DNA reads TGTGCCAGCAGCCAAGATCTGGGGACTGGGGCCAACGTCCTGACTTTC. Its translation: CASSQDLGTGANVLTF.

The chain combines TRBV6-1 with TRBJ2-7; D unclear. CDR3 length equals 14 residues. Germline V gene sequence: CDR1 MNHNS, CDR2 SASEGT. With 7 bases removed from V and 2 bases from J, the gap between germline ends came to 15 bases. CDR3 in amino acids: CASNLNDSPYEQYF. In nucleotides, the CDR3 is TGTGCCAGCAACCTCAACGACTCACCCTACGAGCAGTACTTC.

This clone has only one observation. The rearrangement joins TRBV7-3 to TRBJ2-3; 10 nucleotides match TRBD2. This CDR3 has 15 residues. Looked up from germline, CDR1 is SGHTA and CDR2 is FQGTGA. Trimming cost V 4 bases and J 6 bases; bases outside gene matches: 7. CDR3 residues: CASSSGTSELDTQYF. CDR3 DNA: TGTGCCAGCAGCTCCGGGACTAGCGAATTGGATACGCAGTATTTT.

J is TRBJ1-2 and V is TRBV9; 10 nucleotides align to TRBD1. Germline CDR1 is SGDLS and CDR2 is YYNGEE. The CDR3 has 16 residues. The V gene end was trimmed by 0 bases and the J gene end by 4 bases; junction bases not matched to a gene: 6. CDR3 loop: CASSVGGTGAIYGYTF. CDR3 in DNA: TGTGCCAGCAGCGTAGGGGGGACAGGGGCGATCTATGGCTACACCTTC.

The chain uses TRBV27 and TRBJ1-5, with D hard to call. Trimming removed 6 bases from V and 4 bases from J, with 10 bases in between. The CDR3 covers 13 residues. Germline CDR1 reads MNHEY; CDR2 reads SMNVEV (reference sequence). DNA for the CDR3: TGTGCCAGCAGGCAAGGGCGGAATCAGCCCCAGCATTTT. Protein: CASRQGRNQPQHF.

This chain uses TRBV5-1 with TRBJ2-1, with D perhaps TRBD2 (6 bases). With 0 bases removed from V and 6 bases from J, the gap between germline ends came to 13 bases. The germline CDR1 and CDR2 sequences are SGHRS and YFSETQ. CDR3 length: 15 amino acids. The CDR3 is CASSLAGVERNEQFF. CDR3 DNA sequence: TGCGCCAGCAGCTTGGCGGGGGTAGAGCGCAATGAGCAGTTCTTC.

Regarding this clone: Other DNA variants within this sample encode the same CDR3. This chain joins TRBV11-2 and TRBJ1-2, with 7 bases identical to TRBD1. V gave up 5 bases and J gave up 4 bases; unmatched junction bases: 4. The CDR3 is 13 amino acids. The germline CDR1 and CDR2 sequences are SGHAT and FQNNGV. The DNA for the CDR3 is TGTGCCAGCAGCCCAGACAGGGTCTATGGCTACACCTTC. This translates into CASSPDRVYGYTF.

CDR3 residues: CASSLVASGGLETQYF. The DNA for the CDR3 is TGCGCCAGCAGCTTGGTCGCTAGCGGGGGTCTAGAGACCCAGTACTTC. The chain recombines TRBV5-1 with TRBJ2-5; TRBD2 matches at 10 bases. CDR1 and CDR2 from the germline V gene are SGHRS and YFSETQ. CDR3 length equals 16 residues. V was clipped by 0 bases and J by 4 bases; unmatched bases: 6.

The rearrangement links TRBV7-8 to TRBJ1-1, with unresolved D. V gave up 6 bases and J gave up 0 bases, with 17 bases separating them. CDR1 and CDR2 from the germline V gene are SGHVS and FQNEAQ. The CDR3 is made up of 16 amino acids. The CDR3 bases are TGTGCCAGCAGGTTGGAAGGGTTTGGGATGAACACTGAAGCTTTCTTT. Its translation: CASRLEGFGMNTEAFF.

The chain couples TRBV2 to TRBJ1-3; D unclear. With 3 bases removed from V and 3 bases from J, the gap between germline ends came to 9 bases. Germline CDR1 reads SNHLY; CDR2 reads FYNNEI. The CDR3 spans 14 residues. The CDR3 sequence is CASSDQQSGNTIYF. In DNA, the CDR3 is TGTGCCAGCAGTGATCAACAGAGTGGAAACACCATATATTTT. Full variable domain (missing parts from reference TRBV2 and TRBJ1-3): EPEVTQTPSHQVTQMGQEVILRCVPISNHLYFYWYRQILGQKVEFLVSFYNNEISEKSEIFDDQFSVERPDGSNFTLKIRSTKLEDSAMYFCASSDQQSGNTIYFGEGSWLTVV.

This clone was observed once. The V call is TRBV11-2, the J call TRBJ1-2, with D possibly being TRBD1 (5 bases). The germline V gene encodes CDR1 SGHAT and CDR2 FQNNGV. The CDR3 has 12 residues. V lost 3 bases and J lost 5, with 7 bases in between. The CDR3 region has the DNA TGTGCCAGCAGCTTTAGACAGTATGGCTACACCTTC. Translating gives CASSFRQYGYTF.

The CDR3 region has the DNA TGTGCCAGTAGTATCGGGGGTCACACAGATACGCAGTATTTT. Translated, it gives CASSIGGHTDTQYF. The chain employs TRBV19 and TRBJ2-3; D is perhaps TRBD2 (6 bases). The length of the CDR3 is 14 residues. V lost 3 bases and J lost 2, with 9 bases in between. Germline-derived CDR1 and CDR2 are LNHDA and SQIVND (reference sequence).

The chain uses TRBV5-1 and TRBJ2-1, with 9 bases that match TRBD2. CDR1 and CDR2 from the germline V gene are SGHRS and YFSETQ. V was pared by 4 bases and J by 7 bases, with 9 bases of the junction left unmatched. CDR3 size: 15 residues. The CDR3 region is CASSPAAGGLNEQFF. The CDR3 DNA follows: TGCGCCAGCAGCCCGGCCGCGGGAGGGTTAAATGAGCAGTTCTTC.

This clone came up once. The chain recombines TRBV4-1 with TRBJ2-5; 9 bases match TRBD1. Germline-derived CDR1 and CDR2 are MGHRA and YSYEKL. J lost 7 bases, V lost 1 base, and 10 bases had no gene match. The CDR3 spans 16 residues. The CDR3 sequence is CASSQGGQGAVGTQYF. DNA of the CDR3: TGCGCCAGCAGCCAAGGGGGACAGGGAGCGGTAGGGACCCAGTACTTC.

The chain's CDR3 is CASSPFGDGYTF. The CDR3 nucleotides read TGTGCCAGCAGTCCCTTTGGGGATGGCTACACCTTC. The chain combines TRBV12-3 or TRBV12-4 with TRBJ1-2; no reliable D call. This CDR3 has 12 residues. V was clipped by 5 bases and J by 6 bases, with 10 bases between them.

The genes are TRBV19 and TRBJ2-7; maybe TRBD1 (6 bases). Germline lookup yields CDR1 LNHDA and CDR2 SQIVND (reference sequence). Trimming pared 6 bases from V and 3 bases from J, leaving 21 bases between. This CDR3 has 16 amino acids. CDR3 coding DNA: TGTGCCAGTAGCAAAGACCCAGGGGTAGGACTCTACGAGCAGTACTTC. It codes for CASSKDPGVGLYEQYF. Together with reference TRBV19 and TRBJ2-7, the CDR3 gives the full variable domain: DGGITQSPKYLFRKEGQNVTLSCEQNLNHDAMYWYRQDPGQGLRLIYYSQIVNDFQKGDIAEGYSVSREKKESFPLTVTSAQKNPTAFYLCASSKDPGVGLYEQYFGPGTRLTVT.

This chain joins TRBV4-1 and TRBJ2-1, with 10 bases matching TRBD2. Germline V lookup: CDR1 MGHRA, CDR2 YSYEKL. The CDR3 extends over 19 amino acids. The trim removed 5 bases at V and 4 bases at J, leaving 17 bases unmatched. The CDR3 DNA is TGCGCCAGCAGCGAATCACTAGCGGGGAGCCCCAAAGCATACAATGAGCAGTTCTTC. It specifies CASSESLAGSPKAYNEQFF.

The V call is TRBV2, the J call TRBJ2-1; 8 bases are shared with TRBD2. The germline CDR1 and CDR2 sequences are SNHLY and FYNNEI. The CDR3 spans 15 residues. Unmatched junction bases numbered 10, after V lost 8 bases and J lost 4 bases. Written as DNA, the CDR3 is TGTGCCAGCGTCCGGAGTAGCGGGATTTACAATGAGCAGTTCTTC. It yields the protein CASVRSSGIYNEQFF.

This chain joins TRBV7-9 and TRBJ2-5, with 10 nucleotides matching TRBD2. The CDR3 is made up of 15 amino acids. Germline assignment: CDR1 SEHNR and CDR2 FQNEAQ (reference sequence). Germline trimming cut 4 bases from V and 5 bases from J; bases unmatched to any gene: 7. As DNA, the CDR3 is TGTGCCAGCAGCTACCGAGCGGGAGGGTTGGAGACCCAGTACTTC. Translated, it gives CASSYRAGGLETQYF.